These T cell receptor beta chains were read from a single sample in a study of CD8+ T cells in alopecia areata. Measured with immunoSEQ multiplex PCR; TCRdb has only the in-frame clones, and not every one. Found here are roughly 200,000 clones, about three fifths of them singletons; the top ten hold around an eighth. The input for sequencing was CD8+ T cells sorted from blood, taken at week 24, from a patient treated with tofacitinib. The receptors stem from a human donor with alopecia areata. CDR3s include the opening cysteine and the closing phenylalanine or tryptophan. D genes are given only for firm matches. The listing skips clone size in some rows; elsewhere it reads once, few, many or a size class.

D: TRBD1
J: TRBJ1-2
size: few
V: TRBV13
length: 16
CDR3: CASSLSPVTGNYGYTF
DNA: TGTGCCAGCAGCTTAAGCCCCGTGACAGGGAACTATGGCTACACCTTC

D: TRBD2
J: TRBJ2-1
size: few
V: TRBV11-2
length: 12
CDR3: CATSNRAGEQFF
DNA: TGTGCCACATCTAACAGAGCGGGGGAGCAGTTCTTC

D: TRBD1
J: TRBJ1-1
size: .
V: TRBV29-1
length: 12
CDR3: CSVVGQGAEAFF
DNA: TGCAGCGTTGTGGGACAGGGGGCTGAAGCTTTCTTT

D: .
J: TRBJ2-7
size: .
V: TRBV5-6
length: 14
CDR3: CASSYGQTSYEQYF
DNA: TGTGCCAGCAGCTACGGACAAACCTCCTACGAGCAGTACTTC

D: .
J: TRBJ1-1
size: .
V: TRBV12-5
length: 12
CDR3: CATSGTGTEAFF
DNA: TGTGCTACGTCAGGGACTGGTACTGAAGCTTTCTTT

D: .
J: TRBJ2-6
size: .
V: TRBV5-1
length: 14
CDR3: CASSPSGGANVLTF
DNA: TGCGCCAGCAGCCCCTCAGGTGGGGCCAACGTCCTGACTTTC

D: TRBD1
J: TRBJ2-7
size: .
V: TRBV30
length: 13
CDR3: CALWTGLSYEQYF
DNA: TGTGCCTTATGGACAGGACTCTCCTACGAGCAGTACTTC

D: .
J: TRBJ2-3
size: .
V: TRBV25-1
length: 11
CDR3: CASRVWDTQYF
DNA: TGTGCCAGCCGTGTTTGGGATACGCAGTATTTT

D: .
J: TRBJ1-2
size: .
V: TRBV29-1
length: 12
CDR3: CSVENRDYGYTF
DNA: TGCAGCGTTGAAAATAGGGACTATGGCTACACCTTC

D: TRBD2
J: TRBJ2-2
size: .
V: TRBV29-1
length: 14
CDR3: CSVTGTSGTGELFF
DNA: TGCAGCGTCACCGGGACTAGCGGGACCGGGGAGCTGTTTTTT

D: .
J: TRBJ1-1
size: few
V: TRBV29-1
length: 14
CDR3: CSVGQGAMNTEAFF
DNA: TGCAGCGTTGGCCAAGGGGCCATGAACACTGAAGCTTTCTTT

D: .
J: TRBJ2-6
size: .
V: TRBV6-1
length: 14
CDR3: CASNDFSGANVLTF
DNA: TGTGCCAGCAACGACTTCTCTGGGGCCAACGTCCTGACTTTC

D: .
J: TRBJ2-7
size: once
V: TRBV11-2
length: 15
CDR3: CASSLEAGVSYEQYF
DNA: TGTGCCAGCAGCTTAGAGGCAGGAGTTTCCTACGAGCAGTACTTC

D: .
J: TRBJ2-7
size: .
V: TRBV7-9
length: 13
CDR3: CASSLPGSYEQYF
DNA: TGTGCCAGCAGCCTTCCCGGGAGCTACGAGCAGTACTTC

D: TRBD1
J: TRBJ2-1
size: .
V: TRBV13
length: 15
CDR3: CASSLRTGAGTEQFF
DNA: TGTGCCAGCAGCTTGCGGACAGGGGCGGGAACGGAGCAGTTCTTC

D: TRBD2
J: TRBJ2-2
size: few
V: TRBV7-9
length: 16
CDR3: CASSSTSPSNTGELFF
DNA: TGTGCCAGCAGCTCGACTAGCCCCTCGAACACCGGGGAGCTGTTTTTT

D: .
J: TRBJ2-6
size: .
V: TRBV30
length: 15
CDR3: CAWSGLASGANVLTF
DNA: TGTGCCTGGAGTGGGTTGGCTTCTGGGGCCAACGTCCTGACTTTC

D: TRBD2
J: TRBJ2-7
size: .
V: TRBV25-1
length: 15
CDR3: CASSGSGDGGYEQYF
DNA: TGTGCCAGCAGTGGAAGCGGGGATGGAGGTTACGAGCAGTACTTC

D: TRBD2
J: TRBJ2-1
size: .
V: TRBV10-3
length: 19
CDR3: CAISESPSGGTGFHNEQFF
DNA: TGTGCCATCAGTGAGTCGCCTAGCGGGGGGACCGGTTTCCACAATGAGCAGTTCTTC

D: TRBD2
J: TRBJ2-7
size: .
V: TRBV18
length: 14
CDR3: CASSPGSGGYEQYF
DNA: TGTGCCAGCTCACCGGGGAGCGGGGGCTACGAGCAGTACTTC

D: .
J: TRBJ1-5
size: once
V: TRBV6-5
length: 13
CDR3: CASSPYSNQPQHF
DNA: TGTGCCAGCAGCCCTTATAGCAATCAGCCCCAGCATTTT

D: .
J: TRBJ2-7
size: .
V: TRBV1
length: 15
CDR3: CTSSHLRDRPYEQYF
DNA: TGCACCAGCAGCCACCTCCGGGACAGGCCCTACGAGCAGTACTTC

D: TRBD1
J: TRBJ1-1
size: .
V: TRBV27
length: 14
CDR3: CASSLTTGGTEAFF
DNA: TGTGCCAGCAGTTTAACAACAGGGGGCACTGAAGCTTTCTTT

D: .
J: TRBJ1-6
size: few
V: TRBV12-5
length: 14
CDR3: CASGLGALDSPLHF
DNA: TGTGCTAGTGGTTTGGGAGCGCTAGACTCACCCCTCCACTTT

D: .
J: TRBJ2-3
size: few
V: TRBV5-1
length: 14
CDR3: CASSEGGTTDTQYF
DNA: TGCGCCAGCAGCGAGGGCGGGACCACAGATACGCAGTATTTT

D: .
J: TRBJ2-7
size: .
V: TRBV7-2
length: 11
CDR3: CASSYAYEQYF
DNA: TGTGCCAGCAGCTACGCCTACGAGCAGTACTTC

D: .
J: TRBJ1-2
size: .
V: TRBV11-2
length: 13
CDR3: CASSFMGADGYTF
DNA: TGTGCCAGCAGCTTCATGGGGGCTGATGGCTACACCTTC

D: TRBD2
J: TRBJ2-1
size: .
V: TRBV9
length: 14
CDR3: CASSGLADGNEQFF
DNA: TGTGCCAGCAGTGGACTAGCCGACGGCAATGAGCAGTTCTTC

D: .
J: TRBJ2-5
size: .
V: TRBV30
length: 11
CDR3: CAWRMERAQYF
DNA: TGTGCCTGGAGGATGGAGAGGGCCCAGTACTTC

D: .
J: TRBJ1-5
size: .
V: TRBV5-1
length: 18
CDR3: CASSLVLPKGDLNQPQHF
DNA: TGCGCCAGCAGCTTGGTTCTCCCCAAGGGGGATCTCAATCAGCCCCAGCATTTT

D: .
J: TRBJ2-2
size: few
V: TRBV4-1
length: 14
CDR3: CASSQGSNTGELFF
DNA: TGCGCCAGCAGCCAGGGATCCAACACCGGGGAGCTGTTTTTT

D: .
J: TRBJ1-5
size: .
V: TRBV15
length: 15
CDR3: CATSRVGFGNQPQHF
DNA: TGTGCCACCAGCAGAGTCGGGTTCGGCAATCAGCCCCAGCATTTT

D: .
J: TRBJ2-5
size: .
V: TRBV5-1
length: 12
CDR3: CASSLLGETQYF
DNA: TGCGCCAGCAGCTTGTTGGGTGAGACCCAGTACTTC

D: TRBD2
J: TRBJ2-1
size: .
V: TRBV13
length: 17
CDR3: CASSPLRGAGTYNEQFF
DNA: TGTGCCAGCAGCCCGCTTAGGGGAGCGGGGACCTACAATGAGCAGTTCTTC

D: .
J: TRBJ1-1
size: .
V: TRBV30
length: 13
CDR3: CAWNWQGGTEAFF
DNA: TGTGCCTGGAACTGGCAGGGAGGCACTGAAGCTTTCTTT

D: .
J: TRBJ1-5
size: few
V: TRBV2
length: 15
CDR3: CASSASGQNNQPQHF
DNA: TGTGCCAGCAGCGCGTCGGGACAAAACAATCAGCCCCAGCATTTT